A selection of T cell receptor beta chains follows, all from one sample in a study of shared clonotypes between healthy human individuals. The repertoire was sequenced with immunoSEQ multiplex PCR; TCRdb's copy has only in-frame clones and lacks some. Of about 2 million clones in the sample, roughly 95% are singletons; the top ten hold 0.1% to 0.15%. Input material: naive CD4+ T cells sorted from blood. These TCRs come from a man between 18 and 29 years old in good health. Each CDR3 is given without its conserved first and last residue.

12	TRBV6-5	TRBJ2-7	ASSILAGGDEQY
13	TRBV19	TRBJ1-5	ASSRDRVFNQPQH
14	TRBV28	TRBJ1-5	ASSDSGTGGTQPQH
11	TRBV11-3	TRBJ2-5	ASSLNRLETQY
11	TRBV15	TRBJ1-4	ATSRARGEKLF
11	TRBV30	TRBJ2-5	AWSMGFQETQY
12	TRBV4-1	TRBJ2-7	ASSSLQPPYEQY
14	TRBV7-8	TRBJ2-1	ASSYGLASLGNEQF
11	TRBV6-1	TRBJ2-1	ASNRLIFNEQF
15	TRBV19	TRBJ2-7	ASRRSVGAGDRYEQY
12	TRBV5-1	TRBJ2-7	ASSFTAGNYEQY